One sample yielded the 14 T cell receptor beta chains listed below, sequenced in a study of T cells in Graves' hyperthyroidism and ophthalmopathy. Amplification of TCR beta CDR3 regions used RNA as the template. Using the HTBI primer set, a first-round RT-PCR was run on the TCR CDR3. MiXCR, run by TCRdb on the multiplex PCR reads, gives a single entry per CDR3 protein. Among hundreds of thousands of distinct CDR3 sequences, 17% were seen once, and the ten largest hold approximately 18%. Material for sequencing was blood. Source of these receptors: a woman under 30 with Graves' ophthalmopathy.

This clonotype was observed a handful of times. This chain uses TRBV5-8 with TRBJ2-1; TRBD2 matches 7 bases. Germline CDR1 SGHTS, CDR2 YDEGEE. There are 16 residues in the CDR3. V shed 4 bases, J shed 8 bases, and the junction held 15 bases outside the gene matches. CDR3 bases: TGTGCCAGCAGCCCCATCCTAGCGGAGGTGTCCTATGAGCAGTTCTTC. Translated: CASSPILAEVSYEQFF.

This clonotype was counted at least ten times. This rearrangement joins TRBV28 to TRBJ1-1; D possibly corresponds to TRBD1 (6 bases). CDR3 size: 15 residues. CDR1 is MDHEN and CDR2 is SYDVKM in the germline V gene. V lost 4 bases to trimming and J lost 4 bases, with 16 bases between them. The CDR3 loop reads CASSSPDRGGTEAFF. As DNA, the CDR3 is TGTGCCAGCAGTTCTCCGGACAGAGGGGGCACTGAAGCTTTCTTT.

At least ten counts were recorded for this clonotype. The DNA of the CDR3 is TGTGCCAGCAGGGGCCAGGGGAGCTCCTACGAGCAGTACTTC. This translates into CASRGQGSSYEQYF. V usage is TRBV27 and J usage is TRBJ2-7; possible D gene TRBD1, 6 bases. The ends were cut back, 6 bases at V and 0 bases at J, with 12 bases in the middle. The length of the CDR3 is 14 residues. Looked up from germline, CDR1 is MNHEY and CDR2 is SMNVEV (reference sequence).

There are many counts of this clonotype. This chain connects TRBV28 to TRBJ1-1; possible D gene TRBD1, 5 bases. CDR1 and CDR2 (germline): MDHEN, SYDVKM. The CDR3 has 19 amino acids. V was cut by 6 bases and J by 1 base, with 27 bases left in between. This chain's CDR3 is CASRSDPGRVTFGNTEAFF. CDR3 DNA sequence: TGTGCCAGCAGATCGGACCCAGGGAGGGTTACTTTTGGGAACACTGAAGCTTTCTTT.

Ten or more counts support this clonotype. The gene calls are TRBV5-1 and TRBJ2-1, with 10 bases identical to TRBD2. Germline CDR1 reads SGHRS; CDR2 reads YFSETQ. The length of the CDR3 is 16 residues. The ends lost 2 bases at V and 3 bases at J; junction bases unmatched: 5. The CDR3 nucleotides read TGCGCCAGCAGCTTTGATAGCGGGGGGTACTACAATGAGCAGTTCTTC. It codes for CASSFDSGGYYNEQFF.

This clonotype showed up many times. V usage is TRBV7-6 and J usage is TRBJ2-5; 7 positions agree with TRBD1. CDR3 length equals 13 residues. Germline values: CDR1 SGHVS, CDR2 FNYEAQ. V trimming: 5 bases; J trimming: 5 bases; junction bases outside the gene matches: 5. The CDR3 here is CASSPDRAETQYF. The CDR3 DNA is TGTGCCAGCAGCCCTGACAGGGCGGAGACCCAGTACTTC.

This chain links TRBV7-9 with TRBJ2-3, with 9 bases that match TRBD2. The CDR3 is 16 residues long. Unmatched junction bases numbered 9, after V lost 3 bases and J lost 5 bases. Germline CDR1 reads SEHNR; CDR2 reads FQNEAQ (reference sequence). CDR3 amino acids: CASSFSWREGKDTQYF. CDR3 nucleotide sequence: TGTGCCAGCAGCTTTAGCTGGCGGGAGGGCAAAGATACGCAGTATTTT.

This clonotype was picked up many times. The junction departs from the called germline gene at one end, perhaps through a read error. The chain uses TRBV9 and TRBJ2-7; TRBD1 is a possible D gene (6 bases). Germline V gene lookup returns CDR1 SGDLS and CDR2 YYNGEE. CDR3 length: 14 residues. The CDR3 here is CASNVDRWHYEQYF. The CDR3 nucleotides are TGTGCCAGCAACGTAGACAGGTGGCACTACGAGCAGTACTTC.

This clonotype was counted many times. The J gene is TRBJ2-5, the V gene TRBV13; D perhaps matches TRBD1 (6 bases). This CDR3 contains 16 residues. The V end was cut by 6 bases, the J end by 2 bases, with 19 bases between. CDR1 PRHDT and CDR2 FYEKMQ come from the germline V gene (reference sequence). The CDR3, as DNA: TGTGCCAGCAGTTCAATTGGACAGAGTCTTCAAGAGACCCAGTACTTC. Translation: CASSSIGQSLQETQYF.

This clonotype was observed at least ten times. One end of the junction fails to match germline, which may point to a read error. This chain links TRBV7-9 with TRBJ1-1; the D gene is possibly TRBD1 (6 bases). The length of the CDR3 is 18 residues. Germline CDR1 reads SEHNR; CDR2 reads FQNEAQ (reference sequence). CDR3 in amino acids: CASTLSEGSGALNTEAFF. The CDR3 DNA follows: TGTGCCAGCACCTTAAGTGAGGGATCGGGGGCCTTGAACACTGAAGCTTTCTTT. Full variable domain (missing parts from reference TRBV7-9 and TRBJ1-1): DTGVSQNPRHKITKRGQNVTFRCDPISEHNRLYWYRQTLGQGPEFLTYFQNEAQLEKSRLLSDRFSAERPKGSFSTLEIQRTEQGDSAMYLCASTLSEGSGALNTEAFFGQGTRLTVV.

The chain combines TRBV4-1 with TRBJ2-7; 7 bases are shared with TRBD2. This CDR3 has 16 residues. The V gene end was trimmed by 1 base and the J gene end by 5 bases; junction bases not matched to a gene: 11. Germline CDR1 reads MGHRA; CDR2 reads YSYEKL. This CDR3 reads CASSQVGRGPPDEQYF. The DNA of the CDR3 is TGCGCCAGCAGCCAAGTGGGGAGGGGTCCCCCGGACGAGCAGTACTTC.

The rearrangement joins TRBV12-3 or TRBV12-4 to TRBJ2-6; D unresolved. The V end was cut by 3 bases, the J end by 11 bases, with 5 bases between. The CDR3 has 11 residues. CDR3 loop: CASSFKDVLTF. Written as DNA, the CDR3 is TGTGCCAGCAGTTTCAAGGACGTCCTGACTTTC.

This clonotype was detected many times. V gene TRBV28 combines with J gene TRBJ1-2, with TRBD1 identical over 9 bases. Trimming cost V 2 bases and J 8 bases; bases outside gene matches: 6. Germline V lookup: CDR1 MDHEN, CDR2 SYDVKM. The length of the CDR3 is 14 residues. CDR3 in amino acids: CASSLTQGARGYTF. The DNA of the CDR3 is TGTGCCAGCAGTTTAACACAGGGGGCTAGAGGCTACACCTTC.

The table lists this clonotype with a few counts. The CDR3 region is CASSPGTGVSYEQYF. The CDR3 nucleotides read TGTGCCAGCAGCCCGGGGACAGGGGTTTCCTACGAGCAGTACTTC. This chain connects TRBV7-2 to TRBJ2-7; 10 bases are a match to TRBD1. This CDR3 is built from 15 residues. Trimming took 5 bases from V and 1 from J; bases not matched to a gene: 5. Germline CDR1 is SGHTA and CDR2 is FQGNSA.